This T cell receptor (beta chain) is drawn from a study of blood T cell repertoires in COVID-19. Whole-study context: The study drew acute and convalescent COVID-19 samples from the United States, Italy and Spain.

CDR1 is LNHDA, CDR2 SQIVND, per germline (reference sequence). Trimming took off 7 bases at V and 2 bases at J, with 15 bases between the two ends. The CDR3 consists of 14 residues. Produced via immunoSEQ multiplex PCR; TCRdb's table is partial and in-frame only. There are some 260,000 clones in the sample; roughly 88% occur only once, and approximately 10% lies in the top ten. During active infection, Seattle patients enrolled and were then monitored through disease. Input material: peripheral blood. The source of this sequence is a woman aged 70 to 79 with COVID-19, enrolled during active disease. This chain links TRBV19 with TRBJ2-7; no clear D gene. CDR3 bases: TGTGCCAGTACCGAGGTTTTAGGTACCTACGAGCAGTACTTC. This encodes CASTEVLGTYEQYF.